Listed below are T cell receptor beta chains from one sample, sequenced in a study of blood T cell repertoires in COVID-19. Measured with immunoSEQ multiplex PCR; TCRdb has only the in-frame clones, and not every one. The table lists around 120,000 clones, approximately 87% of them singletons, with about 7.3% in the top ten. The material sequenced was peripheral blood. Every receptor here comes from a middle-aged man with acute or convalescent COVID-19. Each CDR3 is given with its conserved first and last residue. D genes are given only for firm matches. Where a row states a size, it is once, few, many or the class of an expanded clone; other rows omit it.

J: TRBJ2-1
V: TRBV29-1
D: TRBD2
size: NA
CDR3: CSVAGLAGGGSLEQFF
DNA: TGCAGCGTCGCGGGACTAGCGGGAGGAGGATCGCTTGAGCAGTTCTTC

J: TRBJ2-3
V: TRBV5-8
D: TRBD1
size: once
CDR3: CASSLEGATTDTQYF
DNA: TGTGCCAGCAGCTTGGAGGGGGCTACCACAGATACGCAGTATTTT

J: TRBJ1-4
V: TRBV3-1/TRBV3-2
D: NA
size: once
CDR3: CASSHVAGNEKLFF
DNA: TGTGCCAGCAGCCACGTTGCGGGGAATGAAAAACTGTTTTTT

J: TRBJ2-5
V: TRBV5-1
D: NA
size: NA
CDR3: CASSLSQRPPGETQYF
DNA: TGCGCCAGCAGCTTGTCTCAGAGACCCCCGGGGGAGACCCAGTACTTC

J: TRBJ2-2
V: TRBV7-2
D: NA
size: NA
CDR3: CASSLVLQGGTGELFF
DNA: TGTGCCAGCAGCTTAGTACTACAGGGGGGGACCGGGGAGCTGTTTTTT

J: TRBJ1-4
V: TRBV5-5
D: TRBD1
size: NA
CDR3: CASRHTGGPANEKLFF
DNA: TGTGCCAGCAGACACACAGGGGGCCCGGCTAATGAAAAACTGTTTTTT

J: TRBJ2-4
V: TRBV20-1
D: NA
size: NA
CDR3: CSASAPGRNIQYF
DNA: TGCAGTGCTAGTGCCCCCGGGAGAAACATTCAGTACTTC

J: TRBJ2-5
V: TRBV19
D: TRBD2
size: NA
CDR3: CASSMGLAGAGETQYF
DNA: TGTGCCAGTAGTATGGGACTAGCGGGAGCTGGGGAGACCCAGTACTTC

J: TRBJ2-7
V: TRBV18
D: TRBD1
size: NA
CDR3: CASSPQGRGNYYYEQYF
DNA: TGTGCCAGCTCACCACAGGGCAGGGGGAACTATTACTACGAGCAGTACTTC

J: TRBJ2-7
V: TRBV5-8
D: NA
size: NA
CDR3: CASGVSGSGVQYF
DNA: TGTGCCAGCGGTGTAAGCGGGTCCGGGGTGCAGTACTTC

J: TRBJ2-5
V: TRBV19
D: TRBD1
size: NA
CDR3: CASSIDGTGKRTQYF
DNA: TGTGCCAGTAGTATAGATGGGACAGGCAAGAGAACCCAGTACTTC